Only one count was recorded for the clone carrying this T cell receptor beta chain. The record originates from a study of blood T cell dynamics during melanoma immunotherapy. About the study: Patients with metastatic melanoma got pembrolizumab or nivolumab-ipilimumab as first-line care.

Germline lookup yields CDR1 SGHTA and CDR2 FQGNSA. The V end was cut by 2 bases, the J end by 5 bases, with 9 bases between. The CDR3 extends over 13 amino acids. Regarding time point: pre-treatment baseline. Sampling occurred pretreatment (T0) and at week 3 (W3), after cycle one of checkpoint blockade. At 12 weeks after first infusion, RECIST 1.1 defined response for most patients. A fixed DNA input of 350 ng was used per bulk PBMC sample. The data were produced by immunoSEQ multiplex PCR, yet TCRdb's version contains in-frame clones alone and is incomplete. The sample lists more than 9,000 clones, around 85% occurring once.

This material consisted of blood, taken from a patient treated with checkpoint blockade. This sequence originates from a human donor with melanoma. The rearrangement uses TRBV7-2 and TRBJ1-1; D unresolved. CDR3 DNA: TGTGCCAGCAGCTTATATCGAGGGACTGAAGCTTTCTTT. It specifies CASSLYRGTEAFF.